Shown below are 23 T cell receptor beta chains from a single sample sequenced in a study of T cell responses to AZD1222 COVID-19 vaccine. Sequenced by immunoSEQ multiplex PCR; TCRdb stores in-frame clones only, minus some. The sample shows 150,000 to 200,000 clones, roughly 92% of them seen only once. The sequencing here drew on peripheral blood, taken on day 0 of AZD1222 vaccination. These receptors came from an adult in good health.

The genes are TRBV11-1 and TRBJ2-1; TRBD1 agrees at 9 bases. The CDR3 length is 13 residues. With 8 bases clipped from V and 6 bases from J, the junction kept 5 bases outside the gene matches. Looked up from germline, CDR1 is SGHAT and CDR2 is FQDESV (reference sequence). CDR3: CASGDRVSNEQFF. As DNA, the CDR3 is TGTGCCAGCGGGGACAGGGTATCCAATGAGCAGTTCTTC.

V is TRBV7-9 and J is TRBJ2-7, with 13 bases fitting TRBD2. The CDR3 sequence is 16 residues long. V lost 4 bases and J lost 4; bases outside the gene matches: 7. Germline V gene lookup returns CDR1 SEHNR and CDR2 FQNEAQ (reference sequence). Written as DNA, the CDR3 is TGTGCCAGCAGCTCACTAGCGGGAGGGCCCGGGTACGAGCAGTACTTC. Translation: CASSSLAGGPGYEQYF. Full variable domain (missing parts from reference TRBV7-9 and TRBJ2-7): DTGVSQNPRHKITKRGQNVTFRCDPISEHNRLYWYRQTLGQGPEFLTYFQNEAQLEKSRLLSDRFSAERPKGSFSTLEIQRTEQGDSAMYLCASSSLAGGPGYEQYFGPGTRLTVT.

The chain is built from TRBV19 and TRBJ1-5; D gene unclear. This CDR3 spans 12 amino acids. V was pared by 1 base and J by 6 bases, with 4 bases between. Germline V gives CDR1 LNHDA, CDR2 SQIVND (reference sequence). Here the CDR3 reads CASSIVSQPQHF. The CDR3 nucleotides read TGTGCCAGTAGTATAGTGAGTCAGCCCCAGCATTTT.

The rearrangement joins TRBV19 to TRBJ2-2; 9 nucleotides match TRBD1. The CDR3 is 15 amino acids. In germline, CDR1 is LNHDA, CDR2 SQIVND (reference sequence). The J segment lost 6 bases and the V segment lost 6 bases, leaving 8 bases of the junction unmatched. CDR3 amino acids: CASRLDRGVSGELFF. Here the CDR3 DNA reads TGTGCCAGTAGATTGGACAGGGGAGTATCCGGGGAGCTGTTTTTT.

DNA of the CDR3: TGTGCCAGCAGCCCTTCCCGGGCGACTAGCACAGATACGCAGTATTTT. It encodes CASSPSRATSTDTQYF. The V gene is TRBV11-2, the J gene TRBJ2-3; unclear D gene. Germline V CDR1 and CDR2: SGHAT, FQNNGV. This CDR3 is built from 16 residues. V lost 5 bases, J lost 0 bases, and 15 bases lay in between.

The chain is built from TRBV27 and TRBJ1-5, with D possibly matching TRBD1 (6 bases). The CDR3 runs 14 residues. The V end was cut by 4 bases, the J end by 4 bases, with 11 bases between. Germline CDR1 reads MNHEY; CDR2 reads SMNVEV (reference sequence). The CDR3 DNA follows: TGTGCCAGCAGTTCCCGGACAGCTAATCAGCCCCAGCATTTT. Translation gives CASSSRTANQPQHF.

This chain connects TRBV5-4 to TRBJ1-1; D not resolved. This CDR3 contains 16 residues. Germline V gene lookup returns CDR1 SGHNT and CDR2 YYREEE (reference sequence). V dropped 0 bases and J dropped 2 bases, with 14 bases sitting between them. The CDR3 region has the DNA TGTGCCAGCAGCTTGGATATTGGCCGGGAAAACACTGAAGCTTTCTTT. This gives the protein CASSLDIGRENTEAFF.

J is TRBJ2-1 and V is TRBV10-3, with D possibly TRBD1 on 8 matching bases. V gave up 11 bases and J gave up 3 bases, with 20 bases separating them. Germline CDR1 is ENHRY and CDR2 is SYGVKD. The length of the CDR3 is 15 residues. CDR3 DNA sequence: TGTGCCTCTCGGGTGACAGGGGAGGGCTACAATGAGCAGTTCTTC. Protein: CASRVTGEGYNEQFF.

V and J are TRBV7-9 and TRBJ1-1, with a possible D match to TRBD1 (5 bases). The CDR3 loop spans 14 amino acids. Trimming removed 1 base at V and 3 bases at J, with 9 bases between. Germline CDR1 and CDR2: SEHNR and FQNEAQ (reference sequence). Here the CDR3 reads CASSLGGYDTEAFF. The DNA for the CDR3 is TGTGCCAGCAGCTTAGGGGGGTACGACACTGAAGCTTTCTTT.

This chain connects TRBV6-6 to TRBJ2-1; a weak D match, TRBD2 (6 bases). The CDR3 has 14 residues. V was cut by 6 bases and J by 5 bases, with 14 bases left in between. Germline V gene data show CDR1 as MNHNY and CDR2 as SVGAGI (reference sequence). CDR3 residues: CASRGLYAHNEQFF. For the CDR3, the DNA is TGTGCCAGCAGAGGACTATACGCACACAATGAGCAGTTCTTC.

This sequence joins TRBV9 and TRBJ1-1, with D uncertain. Germline V gene lookup returns CDR1 SGDLS and CDR2 YYNGEE. The CDR3 has 15 amino acids. V gave up 0 bases and J gave up 2 bases, with 11 bases separating them. The CDR3 DNA is TGTGCCAGCAGCGTAGATTCCTACCAAAACACTGAAGCTTTCTTT. Its protein product is CASSVDSYQNTEAFF.

Regarding this clone: Within the sample, other DNA sequences also encode this same CDR3. The chain is built from TRBV19 and TRBJ1-3; no firm D call. V dropped 8 bases and J dropped 0 bases, with 5 bases sitting between them. CDR1 and CDR2 from the germline V gene are LNHDA and SQIVND (reference sequence). This CDR3 is 12 amino acids long. The CDR3 DNA is TGTGCCAGTTCCCCCTCTGGAAACACCATATATTTT. Translating it yields CASSPSGNTIYF.

The CDR3 nucleotides read TGTGCCAGCAGCCAATTTCCTAGGATAGATGCCAAAAACATTCAGTACTTC. As protein: CASSQFPRIDAKNIQYF. The gene calls are TRBV3-1 (or the pseudogene TRBV3-2) and TRBJ2-4; D not certain. Germline lookup yields CDR1 LGHDT and CDR2 YNNKEL (reference sequence). V gave up 2 bases and J gave up 1 base, with 15 bases separating them. The CDR3 is 17 residues long.

With regard to this clone: Other DNA sequences in the same sample also yield this CDR3. The chain has TRBV2 and TRBJ2-7, with D possibly being TRBD1 or TRBD2 (5 bases each). Germline assignment: CDR1 SNHLY and CDR2 FYNNEI. V gave up 4 bases and J gave up 1 base, with 11 bases separating them. The CDR3 totals 14 residues. The CDR3 coding sequence is TGTGCCAGCAGTGTGGCCGGGGCATCCTACGAGCAGTACTTC. Its translation: CASSVAGASYEQYF. Full variable domain (missing parts from reference TRBV2 and TRBJ2-7): EPEVTQTPSHQVTQMGQEVILRCVPISNHLYFYWYRQILGQKVEFLVSFYNNEISEKSEIFDDQFSVERPDGSNFTLKIRSTKLEDSAMYFCASSVAGASYEQYFGPGTRLTVT.

V and J are TRBV11-2 and TRBJ1-2; D not resolved. CDR3 size: 15 residues. CDR1 is SGHAT and CDR2 is FQNNGV in the germline V gene. V lost 0 bases to trimming and J lost 6 bases, with 14 bases between them. Written as DNA, the CDR3 is TGTGCCAGCAGCTTAGAAGGCTCGGCGTTCGATGGCTACACCTTC. Encoded protein: CASSLEGSAFDGYTF. The entire variable domain, with the rest obtained from reference TRBV11-2 and TRBJ1-2, is as follows: EAGVAQSPRYKIIEKRQSVAFWCNPISGHATLYWYQQILGQGPKLLIQFQNNGVVDDSQLPKDRFSAERLKGVDSTLKIQPAKLEDSAVYLCASSLEGSAFDGYTFGSGTRLTVV.

V usage is TRBV30 and J usage is TRBJ2-1; 10 bases align to TRBD2. The ends lost 5 bases at V and 9 bases at J; junction bases unmatched: 10. The length of the CDR3 is 14 residues. Germline CDR1 is GTSNPN and CDR2 is SVGIG (reference sequence). CDR3 nucleotide sequence: TGTGCCTGGGCACCGGGACTAGCGAAGGGTGAGCAGTTCTTC. Translated: CAWAPGLAKGEQFF.

The chain links TRBV27 to TRBJ1-6; D gene uncertain. Trimming cost V 5 bases and J 4 bases, with 15 bases left between them. The germline gives CDR1 MNHEY, CDR2 SMNVEV (reference sequence). This CDR3 contains 16 residues. For the CDR3, the DNA is TGTGCCAGCAGTCCCGCCGCCGGGATGTATAATTCACCCCTCCACTTT. As protein: CASSPAAGMYNSPLHF.

The chain has TRBV6-5 and TRBJ2-7; tentative D call: TRBD2 (6 bases). The germline V gene encodes CDR1 MNHEY and CDR2 SVGAGI. The V end was cut by 0 bases, the J end by 1 base, with 10 bases between. This CDR3 spans 15 amino acids. DNA for the CDR3: TGTGCCAGCAGTTACTCCGTCGGGAGTTCCTACGAGCAGTACTTC. This encodes CASSYSVGSSYEQYF.

V usage is TRBV5-1 and J usage is TRBJ2-1; 13 bases map to TRBD2. Germline CDR1 reads SGHRS; CDR2 reads YFSETQ. V lost 0 bases, J lost 4 bases, and 1 base stayed unmatched. The CDR3 is 16 residues long. The CDR3 bases are TGCGCCAGCAGCTTGGGGGGACTAGCGGGATACAATGAGCAGTTCTTC. The encoded protein is CASSLGGLAGYNEQFF.

This chain connects TRBV24-1 to TRBJ1-1; D possibly corresponds to TRBD1 (5 bases). In germline, CDR1 is KGHDR, CDR2 SFDVKD. This CDR3 region has 14 residues. V was clipped by 4 bases and J by 1 base, with 9 bases between them. In nucleotides, the CDR3 is TGTGCCACCAGTGAGGGTGGGACGAACACTGAAGCTTTCTTT. As protein: CATSEGGTNTEAFF.

The V gene is TRBV27, the J gene TRBJ1-4; D unresolved. The CDR3 has 16 residues. Trimming took off 5 bases at V and 0 bases at J, with 13 bases between the two ends. From germline, CDR1 is MNHEY and CDR2 SMNVEV (reference sequence). CDR3 DNA: TGTGCCAGCAGTCCCGGGCGGTCTGCAACTAATGAAAAACTGTTTTTT. Its protein product is CASSPGRSATNEKLFF.

V usage is TRBV4-1 and J usage is TRBJ1-6, with no clear D. V was pared by 0 bases and J by 4 bases, with 7 bases between. CDR1 and CDR2 (germline): MGHRA, YSYEKL. The CDR3 spans 15 residues. CDR3 in amino acids: CASSQDGEYNSPLHF. For the CDR3, the DNA is TGCGCCAGCAGCCAAGACGGCGAGTATAATTCACCCCTCCACTTT.

The chain joins TRBV6-5 to TRBJ2-7, with D possibly matching TRBD1 (5 bases). The CDR3 totals 12 residues. Trimming removed 3 bases from V and 3 bases from J, with 6 bases in between. Germline V lookup: CDR1 MNHEY, CDR2 SVGAGI. Here the CDR3 reads CASSYQGYEQYF. The CDR3 nucleotides read TGTGCCAGCAGTTATCAGGGCTACGAGCAGTACTTC.